The 26 T cell receptor beta chains listed next were all sequenced from one sample in a study of blood T cell repertoires in COVID-19. Profiled with immunoSEQ multiplex PCR; TCRdb holds only in-frame clones, not every one. The data hold around 260,000 clones, with around 90% observed a single time. The sample taken for sequencing was peripheral blood. These TCRs come from a man between 60 and 70 years old who had recovered from COVID-19.

This chain uses TRBV19 with TRBJ1-1; D might be TRBD1 (5 bases). Germline V CDR1 and CDR2: LNHDA, SQIVND (reference sequence). There are 13 residues in the CDR3. V was shortened by 5 bases and J by 5 bases, with 12 bases between the two germline ends. CDR3 loop: CASSSLRGTEAFF. Here the CDR3 DNA reads TGTGCCAGTAGTTCCCTCCGGGGGACTGAAGCTTTCTTT.

This sequence joins TRBV2 and TRBJ1-6; D might be TRBD1 (6 bases). V lost 8 bases to trimming and J lost 12 bases, with 14 bases between them. The V gene's germline CDR1 is SNHLY and CDR2 FYNNEI. This CDR3 has 12 amino acids. This chain's CDR3 is CASRDTVEPLHF. CDR3 in DNA: TGTGCCAGCCGGGACACCGTAGAACCCCTCCACTTT.

The chain combines TRBV4-2 with TRBJ1-6; TRBD1 aligns across 10 bases. Germline CDR1 is LGHNA and CDR2 is YNFKEQ. The CDR3 sequence is 16 residues long. The V segment lost 0 bases and the J segment 6 bases; nucleotides outside the gene matches: 2. The CDR3 loop reads CASSQETGGVNSPLHF. As DNA, the CDR3 is TGTGCCAGCAGCCAAGAGACAGGGGGCGTTAATTCACCCCTCCACTTT.

This clone was seen a single time. The chain has TRBV5-5 and TRBJ1-5; D is unresolved. V shed 1 base and J shed 7 bases, with 15 bases lying between them. CDR3 length equals 15 residues. The V gene's germline CDR1 is SGHKS and CDR2 YYEKEE (reference sequence). The CDR3 DNA reads as TGTGCCAGCAGCTTGCTAGGCCTACGCGACCAGCCCCAGCATTTT. Protein sequence: CASSLLGLRDQPQHF.

For this clone: The junction departs from the called germline gene at one end, perhaps through a read error. V gene TRBV11-2 combines with J gene TRBJ2-7; D is perhaps TRBD1 (6 bases). The CDR3 is 12 amino acids. The germline V gene has CDR1 SGHAT and CDR2 FQNNGV. This CDR3 reads CASSLGRDIPDF. The CDR3 DNA reads TGTGCCAGCAGCTTAGGCCGGGACATCCCGGACTTC.

CDR3 amino acids: CASRTGGADTEAFF. CDR3 nucleotides: TGCGCCAGCCGGACAGGTGGGGCGGATACTGAAGCTTTCTTT. J is TRBJ1-1 and V is TRBV5-1, with TRBD1 matching over 7 bases. This CDR3 has 14 amino acids. V shed 7 bases, J shed 5 bases, and the junction held 11 bases outside the gene matches. Germline lookup yields CDR1 SGHRS and CDR2 YFSETQ.

DNA of the CDR3: TGTGCCAGCAGCCAGGGACACCGGACTAGCGGGGGCACAGATACGCAGTATTTT. Its translation: CASSQGHRTSGGTDTQYF. The rearrangement joins TRBV4-2 to TRBJ2-3, with TRBD2 matching 12 bases. Germline loops: CDR1 LGHNA, CDR2 YNFKEQ. V shed 3 bases, J shed 1 base, and the junction held 8 bases outside the gene matches. The length of the CDR3 is 18 residues.

This chain joins TRBV9 and TRBJ1-1; 9 bases fit TRBD1. Trimming removed 4 bases from V and 5 bases from J; junction bases left unmatched: 12. Germline values: CDR1 SGDLS, CDR2 YYNGEE. The CDR3 runs 16 residues. The CDR3 is CASSRITGGARTEAFF. The CDR3, as DNA: TGTGCCAGCAGCAGAATAACAGGGGGCGCTAGGACTGAAGCTTTCTTT.

The rearrangement joins TRBV2 to TRBJ2-3; the match to TRBD2 covers 7 bases. The germline V gene encodes CDR1 SNHLY and CDR2 FYNNEI. The CDR3 runs 15 residues. After removal of 4 bases from V and 2 bases from J, the junction contained 6 bases not matched to a gene. The CDR3 bases are TGTGCCAGCAGTGCCAGCGGGGTGATCACAGATACGCAGTATTTT. It specifies CASSASGVITDTQYF.

The CDR3 is CASSLIQGTGELFF. CDR3 DNA sequence: TGCGCCAGCAGCTTAATCCAGGGGACCGGGGAGCTGTTTTTT. This chain joins TRBV5-1 and TRBJ2-2, with a possible D match to TRBD1 (6 bases). From germline, CDR1 is SGHRS and CDR2 YFSETQ. The CDR3 runs to 14 residues. V shed 2 bases and J shed 5 bases, with 10 bases lying between them.

The CDR3 DNA reads as TGTGCCAGCAGCCAAGAAGGTAGGAGCGGGGGCGAGCAGTACTTC. Translated: CASSQEGRSGGEQYF. The V gene is TRBV4-2, the J gene TRBJ2-7; TRBD2 matches at 8 bases. V lost 0 bases, J lost 6 bases, and 7 bases stayed unmatched. Germline lookup yields CDR1 LGHNA and CDR2 YNFKEQ. There are 15 residues in the CDR3.

The chain carries TRBV2 and TRBJ1-2; D call uncertain. V was trimmed by 3 bases and J by 8 bases, leaving 10 bases between them. Looked up from germline, CDR1 is SNHLY and CDR2 is FYNNEI. There are 12 residues in the CDR3. The DNA for the CDR3 is TGTGCCAGCAGTGAGAGGGTCGGCGGCTACACCTTC. Its translation is CASSERVGGYTF.

The chain recombines TRBV5-1 with TRBJ2-7; no clear D gene. This CDR3 is 15 amino acids long. CDR1 and CDR2 (germline): SGHRS, YFSETQ. The V end lost 1 base, the J end lost 0 bases, and 11 bases lay between the germline ends. CDR3 nucleotide sequence: TGCGCCAGCAGCTTGCAAAGTGCGAGCTCCTACGAGCAGTACTTC. Translation: CASSLQSASSYEQYF.

This chain joins TRBV19 and TRBJ1-6; D is possibly TRBD1 (6 bases). The length of the CDR3 is 18 residues. Per the germline V gene, CDR1 is LNHDA and CDR2 is SQIVND (reference sequence). V was trimmed by 2 bases and J by 7 bases, leaving 21 bases between them. CDR3 residues: CASSINFGQNALNSPLHF. CDR3 DNA sequence: TGTGCCAGTAGTATAAACTTCGGACAGAATGCGTTGAATTCACCCCTCCACTTT.

This clone has a single count. The gene calls are TRBV18 and TRBJ1-5, with 8 bases lining up with TRBD1. Germline CDR1 KGHSH, CDR2 LQKENI. This CDR3 region has 14 residues. The ends lost 5 bases at V and 2 bases at J; junction bases unmatched: 2. The CDR3 protein is CASSTTGGNQPQHF. As DNA, the CDR3 is TGTGCCAGCTCAACGACAGGGGGCAATCAGCCCCAGCATTTT.

The V call is TRBV5-3, the J call TRBJ1-3; 7 bases are shared with TRBD1. TRBV5-3 is an ORF for which the function is uncertain. With V trimmed by 5 bases and J by 2 bases, 4 bases remained unmatched. The CDR3 loop spans 14 amino acids. Written as DNA, the CDR3 is TGTGCCAGAAGTCCAGGGGGGCCTGGAAACACCATATATTTT. This gives the protein CARSPGGPGNTIYF.

The V and J genes are TRBV2 and TRBJ2-7; a weak D match, TRBD1 (6 bases). Germline V gives CDR1 SNHLY, CDR2 FYNNEI. This CDR3 spans 13 amino acids. Deletions cut 7 bases from V and 4 bases from J, with 14 bases between. CDR3 in DNA: TGTGCCAGCACGCCAGGGGTCCCTTACGAGCAGTACTTC. Amino acid sequence: CASTPGVPYEQYF.

This chain joins TRBV10-3 and TRBJ2-1; 8 positions agree with TRBD1. Germline V CDR1 and CDR2: ENHRY, SYGVKD. V shed 4 bases, J shed 6 bases, and the junction held 5 bases outside the gene matches. There are 14 residues in the CDR3. The CDR3 nucleotides read TGTGCCATCAGTGTGGGGACAGGTCCCAATGAGCAGTTCTTC. Residues: CAISVGTGPNEQFF.

The chain has TRBV6-2 or TRBV6-3 and TRBJ2-2; TRBD1 aligns across 9 bases. The trim removed 2 bases at V and 3 bases at J, leaving 1 base unmatched. The length of the CDR3 is 15 residues. Germline V lookup: CDR1 MNHEY, CDR2 SVGEGT. CDR3 nucleotides: TGTGCCAGCAGTTACCGGGACAGGGACACCGGGGAGCTGTTTTTT. Protein product: CASSYRDRDTGELFF.

This chain joins TRBV5-1 and TRBJ1-2, with 9 bases aligning to TRBD1. V lost 4 bases, J lost 7 bases, and 5 bases stayed unmatched. The CDR3 is made up of 13 amino acids. The germline CDR1 and CDR2 sequences are SGHRS and YFSETQ. For the CDR3, the DNA is TGCGCCAGCAGCCGTACAGGGGGCGGTGGCTACACCTTC. The encoded protein is CASSRTGGGGYTF.

This chain connects TRBV14 to TRBJ2-2; D is unresolved. In germline, CDR1 is SGHDN, CDR2 FVKESK. The CDR3 length is 14 residues. Trimming took off 4 bases at V and 2 bases at J, with 8 bases between the two ends. CDR3 residues: CASSLFTNTGELFF. The CDR3 coding sequence is TGTGCCAGCAGCCTTTTCACAAACACCGGGGAGCTGTTTTTT.

The rearrangement joins TRBV23-1 to TRBJ1-4; TRBD1 matches at 9 bases. TRBV23-1 is an ORF, and what it does is uncertain. The trim removed 4 bases at V and 7 bases at J, leaving 13 bases unmatched. The CDR3 has 17 residues. The chain's CDR3 is CASSPYHKQGAVEKLFF. CDR3 bases: TGCGCCAGCAGTCCTTATCACAAACAGGGGGCAGTTGAAAAACTGTTTTTT.

V usage is TRBV5-1 and J usage is TRBJ2-7; D may be TRBD1 (6 bases). The CDR3 has 13 amino acids. Trimming stripped 3 bases from V and 7 bases from J, with 14 bases between. The germline gives CDR1 SGHRS, CDR2 YFSETQ. CDR3 coding DNA: TGCGCCAGCAGCTGGGGGCCCGTTTGGGAGCAGTACTTC. It codes for CASSWGPVWEQYF.

In DNA, the CDR3 is TGTGCCAGCAGTGAGGGACAGGGACTTGAAAAACTGTTTTTT. It translates to CASSEGQGLEKLFF. The chain recombines TRBV25-1 with TRBJ1-4; 9 bases align to TRBD1. Trimming removed 3 bases from V and 7 bases from J; junction bases left unmatched: 3. Germline V gene lookup returns CDR1 MGHDK and CDR2 SYGVNS. This CDR3 region has 14 residues.

This chain joins TRBV5-1 and TRBJ2-7, with 7 positions matching TRBD2. CDR3 length: 15 amino acids. The junction had 8 bases not matched to a gene; V was cut back by 2 bases and J by 3 bases. Germline CDR1 reads SGHRS; CDR2 reads YFSETQ. The CDR3 bases are TGCGCCAGCAGCTTCGAGACTAGCCGTTACTACGAGCAGTACTTC. It specifies CASSFETSRYYEQYF.

The chain carries TRBV30 and TRBJ1-2; D is perhaps TRBD1 (6 bases). This CDR3 contains 15 residues. Germline lookup yields CDR1 GTSNPN and CDR2 SVGIG (reference sequence). V was clipped by 1 base and J by 1 base, with 13 bases between them. The CDR3 loop reads CAWSEGRGNNYGYTF. As DNA, the CDR3 is TGTGCCTGGAGTGAGGGCAGGGGAAATAACTATGGCTACACCTTC.